Below are 20 T cell receptor beta chains sequenced from a single sample in a study of spatial heterogeneity in lung cancer. Time point specified: sample taken at primary tumor resection. Whole RNA came from tumor, nontumor lung or frozen PBMC and was sequenced without being sorted. Via MiXCR, TCRdb re-called the 5' RACE reads, giving one row per CDR3 protein. The sample gives about 42,000 distinct CDR3 sequences, 6.5% to 8.5% of which show up once; around 42% is in the top ten. The sample in question was PBMCs, obtained at surgery. The receptors here all came from a female donor with early-stage non-small cell lung cancer.

This clonotype was seen more than once but under ten times. This sequence joins TRBV7-6 and TRBJ1-6; no clear D. With 5 bases removed from V and 19 bases from J, the gap between germline ends came to 9 bases. Germline loops: CDR1 SGHVS, CDR2 FNYEAQ. This CDR3 is 9 amino acids long. The CDR3 DNA reads as TGTGCCAGCAGCCCGCCTGGGCACTTT. It yields the protein CASSPPGHF.

This clonotype was seen many times. The chain combines TRBV6-5 with TRBJ1-6; D is ambiguous. V lost 2 bases, J lost 10 bases, and 9 bases lay in between. CDR1 is MNHEY, CDR2 SVGAGI, per germline. The CDR3 runs to 13 residues. The CDR3 reads CASSYRIGSPLHF. CDR3 coding DNA: TGTGCCAGCAGTTACAGGATCGGGTCACCCCTCCACTTT.

This clonotype came up a few times. V gene TRBV6-1 combines with J gene TRBJ1-4; 7 positions agree with TRBD1. J was trimmed by 8 bases and V by 2 bases; bases with no gene match: 8. The CDR3 loop spans 15 amino acids. Germline CDR1 MNHNS, CDR2 SASEGT. For the CDR3, the DNA is TGTGCCAGCAGTGAATTCCCGGGGACAGCCGAAAAACTGTTTTTT. It encodes CASSEFPGTAEKLFF.

This clonotype has ten or more counts. The chain couples TRBV6-2 or TRBV6-3 to TRBJ2-2; 7 bases match TRBD2. The V segment lost 5 bases and the J segment 9 bases; nucleotides outside the gene matches: 3. This CDR3 region has 12 residues. From germline, CDR1 is MNHEY and CDR2 SVGEGT. CDR3 in DNA: TGTGCCAGCAGTCGCGGGACTAGGGAGCTGTTTTTT. Residues: CASSRGTRELFF.

The chain links TRBV12-3 or TRBV12-4 to TRBJ2-1, with 7 positions matching TRBD1. The CDR3 consists of 13 residues. Trimming at V came to 8 bases and at J to 3 bases, leaving 4 bases not matched to a gene. For the CDR3, the DNA is TGTGCCAGCCGGACAGGCTTCTACAATGAGCAGTTCTTC. Its protein is CASRTGFYNEQFF.

Ten or more counts support this clonotype. V gene TRBV5-1 combines with J gene TRBJ2-7, with TRBD1 identical over 10 bases. The CDR3 totals 15 residues. V lost 3 bases and J lost 7; bases outside the gene matches: 10. Per the germline V gene, CDR1 is SGHRS and CDR2 is YFSETQ. The CDR3 nucleotides read TGCGCCAGCAGCTCCGGGACAGGGGCCGTCGGAGAGCAGTACTTC. Translated: CASSSGTGAVGEQYF.

V is TRBV6-5 and J is TRBJ1-4; D gene ambiguous. CDR3 length: 14 amino acids. The germline CDR1 and CDR2 sequences are MNHEY and SVGAGI. V lost 4 bases and J lost 11, with 17 bases in between. The CDR3 DNA reads TGTGCCAGCAGTTTGGCAGCCAATTCATTTAAACTGTTTTTT. Translated: CASSLAANSFKLFF.

This clonotype was seen repeatedly, ten times or more. The chain is built from TRBV5-1 and TRBJ2-7, with 15 bases fitting TRBD2. Per germline, CDR1 SGHRS and CDR2 YFSETQ. Losses at the gene ends were 4 bases for V and 1 base for J; bases not matched to a gene: 9. The CDR3 consists of 18 residues. The CDR3 DNA reads TGCGCCAGCAGCCTCCGGGGACTAGCGGGGGGTTTATCCTACGAGCAGTACTTC. Translation gives CASSLRGLAGGLSYEQYF.

This clonotype was detected a few times. The chain has TRBV5-1 and TRBJ1-3; D unresolved. The CDR3 length is 16 residues. Germline CDR1 is SGHRS and CDR2 is YFSETQ. V was trimmed by 5 bases and J by 0 bases, leaving 15 bases between them. The CDR3 sequence is CASSFREASSGNTIYF. CDR3 DNA: TGCGCCAGCAGTTTTAGGGAGGCCAGCTCTGGAAACACCATATATTTT.

This chain joins TRBV2 and TRBJ2-3; D is unclear. CDR1 is SNHLY and CDR2 is FYNNEI in the germline V gene. Trimming took off 6 bases at V and 3 bases at J, with 4 bases between the two ends. The CDR3 length is 11 residues. The CDR3 is CASRATDTQYF. DNA of the CDR3: TGTGCCAGCAGGGCGACAGATACGCAGTATTTT.

This clonotype was counted ten times or more. V is TRBV5-4 and J is TRBJ1-6, with D possibly being TRBD1 (6 bases). The V and J ends lost 4 bases and 8 bases respectively, with 16 bases between them. The V gene's germline CDR1 is SGHNT and CDR2 YYREEE (reference sequence). There are 15 residues in the CDR3. The CDR3 region is CASSPIWGRDSPLHF. The CDR3 nucleotides read TGTGCCAGCAGCCCCATTTGGGGGCGGGATTCACCCCTCCACTTT.

CDR3: CASSLFRQGGGYTF. Here the CDR3 DNA reads TGTGCCAGCAGTTTATTCCGCCAGGGCGGTGGCTACACCTTC. This sequence joins TRBV27 and TRBJ1-2, with a possible D match to TRBD1 (5 bases). Germline CDR1 and CDR2: MNHEY and SMNVEV (reference sequence). The germline V and J ends were trimmed by 1 base and 7 bases, with 13 bases remaining between them. The CDR3 length is 14 residues.

The sample holds many counts of this clonotype. The V call is TRBV3-1, the J call TRBJ1-6, with D uncertain. Germline V gene lookup returns CDR1 LGHDT and CDR2 YNNKEL (reference sequence). Trimming left V 3 bases short and J 7 bases short, with 10 bases between. The CDR3 consists of 14 residues. This CDR3 reads CASSHAGPNSPLHF. Here the CDR3 DNA reads TGTGCCAGCAGCCATGCAGGTCCGAATTCACCCCTCCACTTT.

Many counts were recorded for this clonotype. The chain has TRBV9 and TRBJ2-1; possibly TRBD2 for D (6 bases). V lost 3 bases and J lost 2, with 12 bases in between. CDR3 length: 15 residues. In germline, CDR1 is SGDLS, CDR2 YYNGEE. CDR3 sequence reads: CASSALSGTYNEQFF. The CDR3 nucleotides are TGTGCCAGCAGCGCACTTAGCGGTACCTACAATGAGCAGTTCTTC.

This clonotype was observed many times. The chain couples TRBV11-2 to TRBJ2-2; D unresolved. The CDR3 consists of 15 residues. Germline loops: CDR1 SGHAT, CDR2 FQNNGV. Trimming removed 7 bases from V and 4 bases from J, with 16 bases in between. CDR3 DNA: TGTGCCAGCACCCGCGGTCCAACGGCCACCGGGGAGCTGTTTTTT. Encoded protein: CASTRGPTATGELFF.

The rearrangement uses TRBV7-9 and TRBJ2-2; unclear D gene. The CDR3 is 13 amino acids. The V and J ends lost 1 base and 9 bases respectively, with 9 bases between them. CDR1 and CDR2 from the germline V gene are SEHNR and FQNEAQ (reference sequence). The CDR3 region is CASSLVSSWELFF. The CDR3 DNA follows: TGTGCCAGCAGCTTAGTCTCCAGTTGGGAGCTGTTTTTT.

The chain carries TRBV2 and TRBJ1-6; 7 nucleotides line up with TRBD1. Germline CDR1 is SNHLY and CDR2 is FYNNEI. CDR3 length: 12 amino acids. V trimming: 7 bases; J trimming: 10 bases; junction bases outside the gene matches: 4. The CDR3 sequence: CASTRQGSPLHF. The CDR3 coding sequence is TGTGCCAGCACCCGACAGGGATCACCCCTCCACTTT. Filled out from reference TRBV2 and TRBJ1-6, the complete variable domain reads EPEVTQTPSHQVTQMGQEVILRCVPISNHLYFYWYRQILGQKVEFLVSFYNNEISEKSEIFDDQFSVERPDGSNFTLKIRSTKLEDSAMYFCASTRQGSPLHFGNGTRLTVT.

This clonotype appeared a few times. V gene TRBV4-2 combines with J gene TRBJ2-1; a weak D match, TRBD1 (6 bases). Germline lookup yields CDR1 LGHNA and CDR2 YNFKEQ. The V end lost 0 bases, the J end lost 6 bases, and 21 bases lay between the germline ends. The CDR3 runs 18 residues. The CDR3 DNA reads TGTGCCAGCAGCCAAGACGCGGCAGGGGCGCGAGGAGGCAATGAGCAGTTCTTC. The encoded protein is CASSQDAAGARGGNEQFF.

The chain is built from TRBV18 and TRBJ1-6; no clear D. Germline V gives CDR1 KGHSH, CDR2 LQKENI. This CDR3 comprises 13 residues. V gave up 6 bases and J gave up 6 bases, with 9 bases separating them. The DNA of the CDR3 is TGTGCCAGCTCGGAGGCAGGTAATTCACCCCTCCACTTT. Its translation: CASSEAGNSPLHF. Drawing the rest from reference TRBV18 and TRBJ1-6, the complete variable domain is NAGVMQNPRHLVRRRGQEARLRCSPMKGHSHVYWYRQLPEEGLKFMVYLQKENIIDESGMPKERFSAEFPKEGPSILRIQQVVRGDSAAYFCASSEAGNSPLHFGNGTRLTVT.

This clonotype was seen many times. CDR3 in amino acids: CASGDPGANVLTF. CDR3 coding DNA: TGTGCCAGCGGGGACCCTGGGGCCAACGTCCTGACTTTC. This chain joins TRBV6-6 and TRBJ2-6; perhaps D is TRBD1 or TRBD2 (5 bases each). Germline V gene data show CDR1 as MNHNY and CDR2 as SVGAGI (reference sequence). Between the trimmed V and J ends, which lost 8 bases and 2 bases, there was a span of 7 bases. This CDR3 has 13 amino acids.